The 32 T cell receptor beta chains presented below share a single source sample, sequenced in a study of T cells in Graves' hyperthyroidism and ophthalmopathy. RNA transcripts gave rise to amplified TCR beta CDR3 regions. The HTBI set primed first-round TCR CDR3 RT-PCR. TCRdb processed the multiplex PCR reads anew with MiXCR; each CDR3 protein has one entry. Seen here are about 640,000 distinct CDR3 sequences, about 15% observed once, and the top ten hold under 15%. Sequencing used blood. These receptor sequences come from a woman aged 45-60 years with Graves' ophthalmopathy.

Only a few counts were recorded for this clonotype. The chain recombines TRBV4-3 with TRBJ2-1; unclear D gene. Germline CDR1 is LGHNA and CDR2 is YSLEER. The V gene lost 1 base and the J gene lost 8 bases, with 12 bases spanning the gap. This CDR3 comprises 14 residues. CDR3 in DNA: TGCGCCAGCAGCCAAGCTCCAGTTGACTATGAGCAGTTCTTC. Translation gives CASSQAPVDYEQFF.

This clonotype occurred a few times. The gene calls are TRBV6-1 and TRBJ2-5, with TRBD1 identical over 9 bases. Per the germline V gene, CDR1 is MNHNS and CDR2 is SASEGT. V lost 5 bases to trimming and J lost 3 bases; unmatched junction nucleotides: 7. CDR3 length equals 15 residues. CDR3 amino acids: CASSPRTGVEETQYF. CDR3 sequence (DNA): TGTGCCAGCAGTCCTCGGACAGGGGTCGAAGAGACCCAGTACTTC.

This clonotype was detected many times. CDR3 DNA: TGTGCCAGCAGTTTTCGGGGTAATAGCAATCAGCCCCAGCATTTT. Its translation: CASSFRGNSNQPQHF. The V gene is TRBV12-3 or TRBV12-4, the J gene TRBJ1-5; D is unresolved. The CDR3 is 15 residues long. V shed 3 bases and J shed 0 bases, with 9 bases lying between them.

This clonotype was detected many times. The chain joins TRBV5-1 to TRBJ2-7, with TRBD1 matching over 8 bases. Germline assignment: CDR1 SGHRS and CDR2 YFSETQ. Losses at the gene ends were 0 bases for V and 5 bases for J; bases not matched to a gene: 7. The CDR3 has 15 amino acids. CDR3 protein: CASSLVQGAFDEQYF. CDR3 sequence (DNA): TGCGCCAGCAGCTTGGTGCAGGGGGCTTTCGACGAGCAGTACTTC.

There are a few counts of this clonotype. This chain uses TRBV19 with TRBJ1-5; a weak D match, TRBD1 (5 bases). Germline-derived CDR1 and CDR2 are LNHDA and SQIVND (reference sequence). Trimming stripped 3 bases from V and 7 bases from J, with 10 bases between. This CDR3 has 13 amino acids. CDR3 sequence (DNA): TGTGCCAGTAGTATCGTCAGGGAACAGCCCCAGCATTTT. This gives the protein CASSIVREQPQHF.

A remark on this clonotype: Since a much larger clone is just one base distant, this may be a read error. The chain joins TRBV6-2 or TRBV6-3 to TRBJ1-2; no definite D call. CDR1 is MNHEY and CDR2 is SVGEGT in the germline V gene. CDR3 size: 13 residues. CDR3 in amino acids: CASSSSGGHGYAF. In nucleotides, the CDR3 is TGTGCCAGCAGTTCTTCAGGAGGGCATGGCTACGCCTTC.

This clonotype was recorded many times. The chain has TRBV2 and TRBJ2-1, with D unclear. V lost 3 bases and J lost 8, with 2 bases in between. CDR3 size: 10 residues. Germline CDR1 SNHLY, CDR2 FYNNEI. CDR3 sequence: CASSDHEQFF. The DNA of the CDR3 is TGTGCCAGCAGTGACCATGAGCAGTTCTTC.

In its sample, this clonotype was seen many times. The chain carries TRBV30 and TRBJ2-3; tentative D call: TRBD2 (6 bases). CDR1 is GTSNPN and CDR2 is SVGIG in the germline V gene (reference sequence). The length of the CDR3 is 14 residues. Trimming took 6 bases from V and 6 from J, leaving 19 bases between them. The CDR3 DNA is TGTGCCTGCCCAAGGGGCGCGGGAACGGATACGCAGTATTTT. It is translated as CACPRGAGTDTQYF.

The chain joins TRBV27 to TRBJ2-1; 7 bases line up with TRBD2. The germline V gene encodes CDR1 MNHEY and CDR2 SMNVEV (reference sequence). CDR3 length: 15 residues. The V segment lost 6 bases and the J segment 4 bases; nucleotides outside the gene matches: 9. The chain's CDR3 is CASRLGLSYYNEQFF. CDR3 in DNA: TGTGCCAGCAGGCTGGGACTATCATATTACAATGAGCAGTTCTTC.

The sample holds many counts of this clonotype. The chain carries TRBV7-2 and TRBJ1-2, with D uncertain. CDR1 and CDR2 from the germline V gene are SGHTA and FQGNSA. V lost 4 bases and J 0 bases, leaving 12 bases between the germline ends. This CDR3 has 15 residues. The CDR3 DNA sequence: TGTGCCAGCAGCTCCCATATCTCAACTAACTATGGCTACACCTTC. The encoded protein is CASSSHISTNYGYTF.

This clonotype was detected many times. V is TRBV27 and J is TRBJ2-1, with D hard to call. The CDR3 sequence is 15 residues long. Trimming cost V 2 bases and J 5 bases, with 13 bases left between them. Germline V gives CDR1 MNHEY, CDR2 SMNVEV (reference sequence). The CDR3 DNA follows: TGTGCCAGCAGTTTAGTTCCCCATAGACACAATGAGCAGTTCTTC. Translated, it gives CASSLVPHRHNEQFF.

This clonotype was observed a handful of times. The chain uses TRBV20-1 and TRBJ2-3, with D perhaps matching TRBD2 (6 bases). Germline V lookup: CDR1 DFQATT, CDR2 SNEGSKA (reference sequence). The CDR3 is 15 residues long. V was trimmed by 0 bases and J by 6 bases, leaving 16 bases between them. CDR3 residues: CSARDPGRDTDTQYF. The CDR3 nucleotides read TGCAGTGCTAGAGATCCTGGGCGGGATACGGATACGCAGTATTTT.

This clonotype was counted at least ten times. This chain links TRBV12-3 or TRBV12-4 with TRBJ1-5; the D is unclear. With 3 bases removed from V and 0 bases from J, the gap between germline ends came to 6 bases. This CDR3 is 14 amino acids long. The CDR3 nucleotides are TGTGCCAGCAGTTTTTACGATAGCAATCAGCCCCAGCATTTT. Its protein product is CASSFYDSNQPQHF.

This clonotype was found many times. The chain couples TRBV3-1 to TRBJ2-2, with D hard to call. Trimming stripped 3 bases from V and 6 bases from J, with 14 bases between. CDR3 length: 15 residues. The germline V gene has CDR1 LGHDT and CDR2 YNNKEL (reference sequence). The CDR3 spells CASSQASGRPGELFF. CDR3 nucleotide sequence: TGTGCCAGCAGCCAGGCTTCCGGACGGCCCGGGGAGCTGTTTTTT.

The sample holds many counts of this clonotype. CDR3 DNA sequence: TGTGCCAGCAGCCGGGACGCAGGGGATGGCTACACCTTC. Its protein is CASSRDAGDGYTF. The chain links TRBV7-9 to TRBJ1-2; D is possibly TRBD1 (6 bases). Germline V CDR1 and CDR2: SEHNR, FQNEAQ (reference sequence). V gave up 5 bases and J gave up 6 bases, with 13 bases separating them. The CDR3 extends over 13 amino acids.

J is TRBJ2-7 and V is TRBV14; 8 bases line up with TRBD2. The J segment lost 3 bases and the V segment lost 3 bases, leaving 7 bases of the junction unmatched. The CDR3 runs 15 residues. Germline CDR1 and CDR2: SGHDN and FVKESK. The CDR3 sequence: CASSHLLAAFYEQYF. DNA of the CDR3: TGTGCCAGCAGCCACCTACTAGCGGCATTCTACGAGCAGTACTTC.

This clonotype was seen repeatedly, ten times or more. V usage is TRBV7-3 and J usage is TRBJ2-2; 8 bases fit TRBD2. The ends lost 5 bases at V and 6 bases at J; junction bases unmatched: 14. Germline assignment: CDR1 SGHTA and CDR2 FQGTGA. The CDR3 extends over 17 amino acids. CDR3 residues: CASSPASRTSLSGELFF. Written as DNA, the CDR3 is TGTGCCAGCAGCCCAGCATCGAGGACTAGCCTTTCCGGGGAGCTGTTTTTT.

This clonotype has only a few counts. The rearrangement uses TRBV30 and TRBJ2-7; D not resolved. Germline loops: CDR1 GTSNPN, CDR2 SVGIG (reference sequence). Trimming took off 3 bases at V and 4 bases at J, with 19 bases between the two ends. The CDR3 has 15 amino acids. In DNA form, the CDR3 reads TGTGCCTGGAGAGGCGGTGGGCCTACTTCTTACGAGCAGTACTTC. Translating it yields CAWRGGGPTSYEQYF.

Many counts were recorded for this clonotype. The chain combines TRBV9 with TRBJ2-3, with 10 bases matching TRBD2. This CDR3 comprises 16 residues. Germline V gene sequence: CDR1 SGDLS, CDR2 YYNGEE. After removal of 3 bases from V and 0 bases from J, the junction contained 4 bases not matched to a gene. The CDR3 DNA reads TGTGCCAGCAGCGGTAGACTAGCGGGCAGCACAGATACGCAGTATTTT. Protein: CASSGRLAGSTDTQYF.

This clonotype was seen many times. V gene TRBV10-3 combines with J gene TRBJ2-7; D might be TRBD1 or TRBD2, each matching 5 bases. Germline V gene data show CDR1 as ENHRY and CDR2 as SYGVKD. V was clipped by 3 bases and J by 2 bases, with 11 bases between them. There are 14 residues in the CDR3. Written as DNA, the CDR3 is TGTGCCATCAGTGATGGGGACGTAACCTACGAGCAGTACTTC. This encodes CAISDGDVTYEQYF.

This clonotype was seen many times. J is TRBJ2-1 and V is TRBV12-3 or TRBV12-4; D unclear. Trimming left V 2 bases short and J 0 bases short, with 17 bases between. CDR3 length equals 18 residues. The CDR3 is CASSLRPGRRGSYNEQFF. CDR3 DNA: TGTGCCAGCAGTTTAAGGCCAGGAAGGCGTGGCTCCTACAATGAGCAGTTCTTC.

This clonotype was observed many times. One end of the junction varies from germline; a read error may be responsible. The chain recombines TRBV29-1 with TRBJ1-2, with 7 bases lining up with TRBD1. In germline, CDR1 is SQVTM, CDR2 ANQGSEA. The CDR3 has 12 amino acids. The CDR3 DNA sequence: TGCAGCGTTGAACACGACAGGGATGGGTGGGCCTTC. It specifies CSVEHDRDGWAF.

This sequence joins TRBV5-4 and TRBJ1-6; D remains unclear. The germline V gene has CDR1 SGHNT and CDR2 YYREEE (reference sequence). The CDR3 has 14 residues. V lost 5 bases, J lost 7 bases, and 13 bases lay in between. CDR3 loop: CASRSKGSNSPLHF. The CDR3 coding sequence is TGTGCCAGCAGGAGCAAAGGCTCCAATTCACCCCTCCACTTT. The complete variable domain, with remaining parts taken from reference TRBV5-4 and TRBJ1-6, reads ETGVTQSPTHLIKTRGQQVTLRCSSQSGHNTVSWYQQALGQGPQFIFQYYREEENGRGNFPPRFSGLQFPNYSSELNVNALELDDSALYLCASRSKGSNSPLHFGNGTRLTVT.

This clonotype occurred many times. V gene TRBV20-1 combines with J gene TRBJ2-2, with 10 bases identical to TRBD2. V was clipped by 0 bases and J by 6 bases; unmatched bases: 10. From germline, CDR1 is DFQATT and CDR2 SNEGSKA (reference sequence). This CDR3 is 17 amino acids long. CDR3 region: CSARDLGAGGPSGELFF. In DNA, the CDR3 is TGCAGTGCTAGAGATTTAGGAGCGGGAGGGCCTTCCGGGGAGCTGTTTTTT.

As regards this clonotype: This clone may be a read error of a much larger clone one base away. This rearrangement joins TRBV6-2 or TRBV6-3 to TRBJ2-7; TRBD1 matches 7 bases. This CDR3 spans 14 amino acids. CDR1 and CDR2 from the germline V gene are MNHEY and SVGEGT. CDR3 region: CATGVGGSSYGQYF. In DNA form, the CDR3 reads TGTGCCACCGGAGTAGGGGGCTCGTCCTACGGGCAGTACTTC.

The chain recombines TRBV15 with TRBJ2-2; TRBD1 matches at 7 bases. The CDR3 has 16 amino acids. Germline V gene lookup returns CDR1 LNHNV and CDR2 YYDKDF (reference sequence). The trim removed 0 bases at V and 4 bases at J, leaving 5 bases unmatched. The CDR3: CATSRDRQGGTGELFF. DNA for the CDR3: TGTGCCACCAGCAGAGATCGACAGGGTGGCACCGGGGAGCTGTTTTTT.

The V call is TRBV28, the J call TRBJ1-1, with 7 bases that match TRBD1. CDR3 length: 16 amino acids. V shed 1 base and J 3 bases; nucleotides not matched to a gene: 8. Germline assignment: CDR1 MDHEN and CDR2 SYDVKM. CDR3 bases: TGTGCCAGCAGTTTATCGTCGGGACAGATCCACACTGAAGCTTTCTTT. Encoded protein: CASSLSSGQIHTEAFF.

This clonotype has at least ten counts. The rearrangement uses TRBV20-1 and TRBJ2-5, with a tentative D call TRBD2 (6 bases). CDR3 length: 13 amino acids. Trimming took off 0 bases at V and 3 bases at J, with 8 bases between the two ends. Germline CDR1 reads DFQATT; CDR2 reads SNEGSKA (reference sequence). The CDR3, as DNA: TGCAGTGCTAGAGATCCGGGGGAAGAGACCCAGTACTTC. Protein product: CSARDPGEETQYF.

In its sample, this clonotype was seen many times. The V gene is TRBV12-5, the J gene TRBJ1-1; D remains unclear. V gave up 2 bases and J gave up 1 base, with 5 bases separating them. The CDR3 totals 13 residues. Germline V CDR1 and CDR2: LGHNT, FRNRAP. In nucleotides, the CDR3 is TGTGCTAGTGGTTTGATGCGGAACACTGAAGCTTTCTTT. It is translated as CASGLMRNTEAFF.

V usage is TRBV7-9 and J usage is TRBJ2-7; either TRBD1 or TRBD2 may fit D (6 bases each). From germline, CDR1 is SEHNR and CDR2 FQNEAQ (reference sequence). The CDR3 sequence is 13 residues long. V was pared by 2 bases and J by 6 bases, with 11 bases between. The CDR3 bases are TGTGCCAGCAGCTTAAGGGGGGCTGGCGAGCAGTACTTC. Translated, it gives CASSLRGAGEQYF. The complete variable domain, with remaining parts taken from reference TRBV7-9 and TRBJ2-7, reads DTGVSQNPRHKITKRGQNVTFRCDPISEHNRLYWYRQTLGQGPEFLTYFQNEAQLEKSRLLSDRFSAERPKGSFSTLEIQRTEQGDSAMYLCASSLRGAGEQYFGPGTRLTVT.

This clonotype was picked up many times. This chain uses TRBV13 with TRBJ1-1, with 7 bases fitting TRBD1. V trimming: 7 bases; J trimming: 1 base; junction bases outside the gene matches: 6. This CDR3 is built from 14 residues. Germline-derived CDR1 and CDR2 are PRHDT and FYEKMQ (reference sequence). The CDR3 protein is CASTSGTENTEAFF. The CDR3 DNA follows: TGTGCCAGCACCAGCGGGACAGAGAACACTGAAGCTTTCTTT.

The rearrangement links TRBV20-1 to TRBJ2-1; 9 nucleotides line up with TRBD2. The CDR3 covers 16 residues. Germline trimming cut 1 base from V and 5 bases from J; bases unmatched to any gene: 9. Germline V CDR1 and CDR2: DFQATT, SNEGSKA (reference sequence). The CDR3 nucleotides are TGCAGTGCTAGAGGATTGACTAGCGGTAGCAACAATGAGCAGTTCTTC. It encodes CSARGLTSGSNNEQFF.